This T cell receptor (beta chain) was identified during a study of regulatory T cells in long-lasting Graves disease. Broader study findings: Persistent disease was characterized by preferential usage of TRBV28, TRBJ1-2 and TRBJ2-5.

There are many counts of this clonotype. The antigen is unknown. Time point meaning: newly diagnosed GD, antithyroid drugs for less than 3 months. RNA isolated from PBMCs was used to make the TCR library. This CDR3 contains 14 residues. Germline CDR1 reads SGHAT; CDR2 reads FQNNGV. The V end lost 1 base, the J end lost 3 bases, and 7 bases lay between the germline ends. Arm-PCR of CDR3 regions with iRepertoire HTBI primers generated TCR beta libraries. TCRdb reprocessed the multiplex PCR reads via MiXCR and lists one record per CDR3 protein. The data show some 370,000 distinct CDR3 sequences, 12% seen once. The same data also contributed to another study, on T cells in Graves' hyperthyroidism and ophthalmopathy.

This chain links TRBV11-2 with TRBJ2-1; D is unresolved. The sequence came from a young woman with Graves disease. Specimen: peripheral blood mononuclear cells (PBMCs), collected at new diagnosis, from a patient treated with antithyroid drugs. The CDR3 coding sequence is TGTGCCAGCAGCTTAGCGGGCATCTACAATGAGCAGTTCTTC. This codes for CASSLAGIYNEQFF.